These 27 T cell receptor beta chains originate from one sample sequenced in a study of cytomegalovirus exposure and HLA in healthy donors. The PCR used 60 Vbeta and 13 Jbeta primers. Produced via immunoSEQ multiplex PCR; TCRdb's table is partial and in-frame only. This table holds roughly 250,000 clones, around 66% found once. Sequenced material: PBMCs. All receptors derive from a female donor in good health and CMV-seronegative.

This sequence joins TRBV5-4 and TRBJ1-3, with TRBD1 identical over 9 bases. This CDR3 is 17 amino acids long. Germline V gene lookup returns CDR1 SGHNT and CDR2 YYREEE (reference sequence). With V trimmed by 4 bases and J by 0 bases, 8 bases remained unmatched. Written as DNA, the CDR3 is TGTGCCAGCAGCAAGGGGACAGGGAGTATCTCTGGAAACACCATATATTTT. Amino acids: CASSKGTGSISGNTIYF.

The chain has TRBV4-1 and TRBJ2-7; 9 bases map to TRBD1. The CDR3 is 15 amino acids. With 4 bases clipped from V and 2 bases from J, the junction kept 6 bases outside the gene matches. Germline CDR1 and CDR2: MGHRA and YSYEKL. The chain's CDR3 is CASSLGQGTPYEQYF. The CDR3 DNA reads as TGCGCCAGCAGCCTCGGACAGGGGACCCCCTACGAGCAGTACTTC.

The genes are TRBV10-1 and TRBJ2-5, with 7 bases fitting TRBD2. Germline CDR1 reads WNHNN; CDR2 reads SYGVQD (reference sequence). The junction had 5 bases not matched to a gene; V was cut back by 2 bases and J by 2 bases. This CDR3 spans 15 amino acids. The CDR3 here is CASSEASGVQETQYF. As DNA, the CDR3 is TGCGCCAGCAGTGAGGCTAGCGGAGTTCAAGAGACCCAGTACTTC.

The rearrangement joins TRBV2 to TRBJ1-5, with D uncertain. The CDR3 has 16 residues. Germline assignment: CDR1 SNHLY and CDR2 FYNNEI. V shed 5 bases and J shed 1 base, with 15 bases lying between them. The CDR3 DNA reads TGTGCCAGCAGTTCCCACAGAAGCGGGAGCAATCAGCCCCAGCATTTT. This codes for CASSSHRSGSNQPQHF.

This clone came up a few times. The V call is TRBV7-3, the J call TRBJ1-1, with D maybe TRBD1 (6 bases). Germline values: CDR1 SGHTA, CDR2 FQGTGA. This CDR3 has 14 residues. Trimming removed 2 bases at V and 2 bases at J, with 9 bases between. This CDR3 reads CASSLSGTNTEAFF. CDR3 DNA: TGTGCCAGCAGCTTATCTGGGACAAACACTGAAGCTTTCTTT.

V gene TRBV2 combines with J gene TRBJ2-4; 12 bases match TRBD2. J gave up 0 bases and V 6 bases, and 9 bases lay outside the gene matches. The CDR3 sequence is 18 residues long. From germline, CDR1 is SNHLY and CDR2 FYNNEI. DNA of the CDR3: TGTGCCAGCAGGGCCGGGACTAGCGGGCCGTTAGCCAAAAACATTCAGTACTTC. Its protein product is CASRAGTSGPLAKNIQYF.

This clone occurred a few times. The CDR3 region has the DNA TGTGCCAGCTTGGGGGGAAGTGAGCAGTTCTTC. Residues: CASLGGSEQFF. The V call is TRBV6-5, the J call TRBJ2-1, with D maybe TRBD2 (6 bases). The ends were cut back, 8 bases at V and 9 bases at J, with 11 bases in the middle. CDR1 is MNHEY, CDR2 SVGAGI, per germline. The CDR3 sequence is 11 residues long.

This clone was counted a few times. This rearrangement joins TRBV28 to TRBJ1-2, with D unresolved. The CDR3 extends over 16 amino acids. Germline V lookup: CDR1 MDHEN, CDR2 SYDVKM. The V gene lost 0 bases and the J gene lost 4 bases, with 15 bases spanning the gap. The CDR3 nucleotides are TGTGCCAGCAGTTTATGGCCCCAGGCCCATGTCTATGGCTACACCTTC. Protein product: CASSLWPQAHVYGYTF.

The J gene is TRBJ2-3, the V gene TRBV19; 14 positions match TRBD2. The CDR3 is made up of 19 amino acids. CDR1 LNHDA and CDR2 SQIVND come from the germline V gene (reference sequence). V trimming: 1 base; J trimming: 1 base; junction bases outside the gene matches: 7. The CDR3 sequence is CASSIGLAGGTWGTDTQYF. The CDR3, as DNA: TGTGCCAGTAGTATAGGACTAGCGGGAGGGACGTGGGGCACAGATACGCAGTATTTT.

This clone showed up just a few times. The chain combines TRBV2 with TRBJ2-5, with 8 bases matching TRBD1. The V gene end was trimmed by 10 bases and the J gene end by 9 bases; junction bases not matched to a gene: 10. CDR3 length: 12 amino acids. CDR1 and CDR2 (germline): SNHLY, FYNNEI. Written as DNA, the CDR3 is TGTGCCATTGCACAGGGGGGAAGGGCCCAGTACTTC. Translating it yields CAIAQGGRAQYF. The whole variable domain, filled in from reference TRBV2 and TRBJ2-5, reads EPEVTQTPSHQVTQMGQEVILRCVPISNHLYFYWYRQILGQKVEFLVSFYNNEISEKSEIFDDQFSVERPDGSNFTLKIRSTKLEDSAMYFCAIAQGGRAQYFGPGTRLLVL.

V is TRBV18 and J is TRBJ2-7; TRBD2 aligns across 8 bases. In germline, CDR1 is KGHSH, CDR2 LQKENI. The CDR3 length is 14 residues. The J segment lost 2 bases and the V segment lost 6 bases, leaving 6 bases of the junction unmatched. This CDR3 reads CASSPERGTYEQYF. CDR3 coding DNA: TGTGCCAGCTCGCCCGAGCGGGGGACCTACGAGCAGTACTTC. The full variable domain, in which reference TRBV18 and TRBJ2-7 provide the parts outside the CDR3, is NAGVMQNPRHLVRRRGQEARLRCSPMKGHSHVYWYRQLPEEGLKFMVYLQKENIIDESGMPKERFSAEFPKEGPSILRIQQVVRGDSAAYFCASSPERGTYEQYFGPGTRLTVT.

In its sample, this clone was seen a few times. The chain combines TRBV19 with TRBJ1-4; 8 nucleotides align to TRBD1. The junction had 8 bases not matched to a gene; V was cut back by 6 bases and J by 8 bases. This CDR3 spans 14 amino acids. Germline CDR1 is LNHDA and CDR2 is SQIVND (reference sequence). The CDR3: CASRIQGAREKLFF. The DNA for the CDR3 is TGTGCCAGTAGGATCCAGGGGGCGCGAGAAAAACTGTTTTTT.

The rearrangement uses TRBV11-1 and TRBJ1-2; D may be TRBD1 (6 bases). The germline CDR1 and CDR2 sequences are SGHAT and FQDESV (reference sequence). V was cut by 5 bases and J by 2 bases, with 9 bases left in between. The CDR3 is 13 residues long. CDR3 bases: TGTGCCAGCAGCCCCGGACAGAACTATGGCTACACCTTC. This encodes CASSPGQNYGYTF.

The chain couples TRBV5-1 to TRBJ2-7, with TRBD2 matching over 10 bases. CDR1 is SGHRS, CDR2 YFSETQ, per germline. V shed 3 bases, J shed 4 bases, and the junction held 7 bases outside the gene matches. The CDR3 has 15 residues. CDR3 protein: CASSSIAGGGYEQYF. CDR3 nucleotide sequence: TGCGCCAGCAGCTCGATAGCGGGAGGTGGTTACGAGCAGTACTTC.

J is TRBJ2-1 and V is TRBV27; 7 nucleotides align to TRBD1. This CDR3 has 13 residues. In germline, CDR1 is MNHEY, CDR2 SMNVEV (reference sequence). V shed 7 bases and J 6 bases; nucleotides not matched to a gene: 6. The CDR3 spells CASIGAGGNEQFF. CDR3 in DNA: TGTGCCAGCATCGGGGCAGGGGGCAATGAGCAGTTCTTC.

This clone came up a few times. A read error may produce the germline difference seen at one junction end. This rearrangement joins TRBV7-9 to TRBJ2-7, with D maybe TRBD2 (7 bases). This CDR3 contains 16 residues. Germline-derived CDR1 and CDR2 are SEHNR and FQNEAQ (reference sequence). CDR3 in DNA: TGTTCCAGCAGCTTCCCTGGGAGGGGGATTATGGTCGAGCAGTACTTC. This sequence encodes CSSSFPGRGIMVEQYF. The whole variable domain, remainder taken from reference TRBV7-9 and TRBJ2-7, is DTGVSQNPRHKITKRGQNVTFRCDPISEHNRLYWYRQTLGQGPEFLTYFQNEAQLEKSRLLSDRFSAERPKGSFSTLEIQRTEQGDSAMYLCSSSFPGRGIMVEQYFGPGTRLTVT.

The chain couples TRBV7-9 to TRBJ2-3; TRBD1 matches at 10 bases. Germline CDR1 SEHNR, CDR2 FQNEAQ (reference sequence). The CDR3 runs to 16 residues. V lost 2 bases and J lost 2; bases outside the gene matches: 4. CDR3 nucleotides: TGTGCCAGCAGCTTAAAGGGACAGGGGATCACAGATACGCAGTATTTT. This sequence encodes CASSLKGQGITDTQYF.

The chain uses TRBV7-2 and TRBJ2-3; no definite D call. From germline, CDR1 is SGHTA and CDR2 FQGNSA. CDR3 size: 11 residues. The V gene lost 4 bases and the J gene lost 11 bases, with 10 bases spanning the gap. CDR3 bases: TGTGCCAGCAGCTCCCGGCAGGAGCAGTATTTT. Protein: CASSSRQEQYF.

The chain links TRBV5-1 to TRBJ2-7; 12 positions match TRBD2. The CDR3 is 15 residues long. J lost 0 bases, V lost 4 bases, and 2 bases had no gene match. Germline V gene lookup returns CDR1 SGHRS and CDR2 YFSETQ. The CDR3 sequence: CASSATSGSSYEQYF. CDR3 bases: TGCGCCAGCAGCGCGACTAGCGGGAGCTCCTACGAGCAGTACTTC.

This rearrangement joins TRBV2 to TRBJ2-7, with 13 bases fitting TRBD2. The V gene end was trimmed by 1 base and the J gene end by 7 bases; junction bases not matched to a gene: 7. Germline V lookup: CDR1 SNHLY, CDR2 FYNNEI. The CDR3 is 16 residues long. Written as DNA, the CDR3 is TGTGCCAGCAGTGAAGGGACTAGCGGGAGCTTCTGGGAGCAGTACTTC. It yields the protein CASSEGTSGSFWEQYF. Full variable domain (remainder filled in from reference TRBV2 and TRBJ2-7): EPEVTQTPSHQVTQMGQEVILRCVPISNHLYFYWYRQILGQKVEFLVSFYNNEISEKSEIFDDQFSVERPDGSNFTLKIRSTKLEDSAMYFCASSEGTSGSFWEQYFGPGTRLTVT.

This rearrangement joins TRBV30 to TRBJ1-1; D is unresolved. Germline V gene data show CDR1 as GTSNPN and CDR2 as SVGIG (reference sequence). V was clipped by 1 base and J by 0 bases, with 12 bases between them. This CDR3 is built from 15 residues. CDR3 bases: TGTGCCTGGAGTGGCAGCGGCCTACTGAACACTGAAGCTTTCTTT. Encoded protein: CAWSGSGLLNTEAFF.

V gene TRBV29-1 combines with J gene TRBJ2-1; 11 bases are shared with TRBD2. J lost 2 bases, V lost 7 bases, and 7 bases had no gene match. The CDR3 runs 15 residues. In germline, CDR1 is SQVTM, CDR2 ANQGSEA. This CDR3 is CSADLAGGAYNEQFF. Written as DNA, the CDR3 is TGCAGCGCCGACTTAGCGGGAGGGGCCTACAATGAGCAGTTCTTC.

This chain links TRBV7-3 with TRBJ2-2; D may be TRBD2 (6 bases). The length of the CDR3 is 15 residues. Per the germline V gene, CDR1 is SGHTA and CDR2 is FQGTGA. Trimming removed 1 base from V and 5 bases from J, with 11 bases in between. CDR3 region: CASSLNGLATGELFF. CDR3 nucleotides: TGTGCCAGCAGCTTAAATGGTCTAGCGACCGGGGAGCTGTTTTTT.

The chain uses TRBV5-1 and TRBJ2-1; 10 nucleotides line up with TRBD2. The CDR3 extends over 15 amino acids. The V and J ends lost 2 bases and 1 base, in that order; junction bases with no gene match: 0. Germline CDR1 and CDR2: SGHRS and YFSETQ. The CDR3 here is CASSFSGRSYNEQFF. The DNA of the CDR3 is TGCGCCAGCAGCTTTAGCGGGAGGTCCTACAATGAGCAGTTCTTC.

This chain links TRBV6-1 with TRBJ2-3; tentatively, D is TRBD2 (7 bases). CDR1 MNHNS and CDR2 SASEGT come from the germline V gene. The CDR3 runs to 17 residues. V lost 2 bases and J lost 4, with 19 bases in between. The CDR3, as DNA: TGTGCCAGCAGTGAATACGGGGGGCGCGGTTATTCAGATACGCAGTATTTT. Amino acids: CASSEYGGRGYSDTQYF.

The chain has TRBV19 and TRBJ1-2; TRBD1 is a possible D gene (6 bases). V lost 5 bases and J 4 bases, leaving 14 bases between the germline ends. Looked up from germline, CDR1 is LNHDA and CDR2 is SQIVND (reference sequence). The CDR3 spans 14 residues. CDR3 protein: CASSLQGGSYGYTF. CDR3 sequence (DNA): TGTGCCAGTAGTCTACAGGGAGGGAGCTATGGCTACACCTTC.

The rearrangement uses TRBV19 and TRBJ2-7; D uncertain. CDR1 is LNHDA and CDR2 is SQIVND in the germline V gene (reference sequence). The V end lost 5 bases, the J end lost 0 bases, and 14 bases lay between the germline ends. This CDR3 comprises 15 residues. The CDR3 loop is CASSPVASGSYEQYF. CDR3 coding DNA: TGTGCCAGTAGTCCCGTAGCCTCCGGCTCCTACGAGCAGTACTTC.